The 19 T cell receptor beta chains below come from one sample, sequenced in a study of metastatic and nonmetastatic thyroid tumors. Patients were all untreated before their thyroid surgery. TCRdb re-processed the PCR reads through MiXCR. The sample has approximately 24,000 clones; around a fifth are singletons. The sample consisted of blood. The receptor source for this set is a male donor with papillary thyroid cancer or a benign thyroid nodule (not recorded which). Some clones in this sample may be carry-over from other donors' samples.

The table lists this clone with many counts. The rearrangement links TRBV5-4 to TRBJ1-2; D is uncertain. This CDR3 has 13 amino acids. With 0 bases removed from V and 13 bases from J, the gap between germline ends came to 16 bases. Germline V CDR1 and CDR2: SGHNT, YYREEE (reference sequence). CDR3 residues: CASSLARSPKPTF. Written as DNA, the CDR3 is TGTGCCAGCAGCTTGGCCAGGAGTCCAAAACCCACCTTC. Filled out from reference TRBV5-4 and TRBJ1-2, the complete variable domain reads ETGVTQSPTHLIKTRGQQVTLRCSSQSGHNTVSWYQQALGQGPQFIFQYYREEENGRGNFPPRFSGLQFPNYSSELNVNALELDDSALYLCASSLARSPKPTFGSGTRLTVV.

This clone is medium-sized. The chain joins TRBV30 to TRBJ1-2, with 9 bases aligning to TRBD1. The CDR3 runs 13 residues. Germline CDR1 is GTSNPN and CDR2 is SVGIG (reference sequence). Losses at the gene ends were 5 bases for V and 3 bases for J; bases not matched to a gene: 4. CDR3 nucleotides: TGTGCCTGGTTGGGACAGGGCTACTATGGCTACACCTTC. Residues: CAWLGQGYYGYTF.

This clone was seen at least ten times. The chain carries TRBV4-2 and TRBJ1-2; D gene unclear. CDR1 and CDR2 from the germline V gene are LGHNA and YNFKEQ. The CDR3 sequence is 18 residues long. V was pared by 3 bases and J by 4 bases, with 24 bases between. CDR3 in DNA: TGTGCCAGCAGCCAGTCCCACCTCAATCACGACCGTTTCTATGGCTACACCTTC. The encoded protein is CASSQSHLNHDRFYGYTF.

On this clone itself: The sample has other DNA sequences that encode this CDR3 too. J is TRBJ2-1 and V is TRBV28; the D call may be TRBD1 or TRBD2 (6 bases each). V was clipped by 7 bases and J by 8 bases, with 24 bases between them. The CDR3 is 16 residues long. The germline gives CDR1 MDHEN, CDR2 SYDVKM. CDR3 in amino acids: CASTSPRYRGVDEQFF. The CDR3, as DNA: TGTGCCAGCACATCCCCCCGGTATAGGGGGGTCGATGAGCAGTTCTTC.

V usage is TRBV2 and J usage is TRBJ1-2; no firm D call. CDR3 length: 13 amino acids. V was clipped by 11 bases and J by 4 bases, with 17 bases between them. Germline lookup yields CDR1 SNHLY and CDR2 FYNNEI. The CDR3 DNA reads TGTGCCGACCCAGAGACACAATTCTATGGCTACACCTTC. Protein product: CADPETQFYGYTF.

The CDR3 DNA reads TGTGCCAGCAGCTTGGCCGGCGTTGAGACCCAGTACTTC. Protein product: CASSLAGVETQYF. The V call is TRBV5-4, the J call TRBJ2-7, with D hard to call. The assigned J gene may be wrong: the sequence end matches TRBJ2-5 better. Germline V gene sequence: CDR1 SGHNT, CDR2 YYREEE (reference sequence). The CDR3 has 13 amino acids.

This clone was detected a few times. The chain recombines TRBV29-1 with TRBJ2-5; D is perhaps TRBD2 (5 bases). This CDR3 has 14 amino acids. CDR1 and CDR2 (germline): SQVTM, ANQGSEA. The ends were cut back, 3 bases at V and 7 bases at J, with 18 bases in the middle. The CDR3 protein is CSVDGPVYGGTQYF. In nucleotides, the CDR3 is TGCAGCGTTGACGGGCCCGTCTATGGAGGGACCCAGTACTTC.

The CDR3 DNA reads TGTGCCAGCAGGACTACAGGGGGAGAGCAGTACTTC. Translating it yields CASRTTGGEQYF. The chain joins TRBV6-1 to TRBJ2-7; 8 bases are a match to TRBD1. V shed 6 bases, J shed 7 bases, and the junction held 5 bases outside the gene matches. The CDR3 is 12 amino acids. Germline-derived CDR1 and CDR2 are MNHNS and SASEGT.

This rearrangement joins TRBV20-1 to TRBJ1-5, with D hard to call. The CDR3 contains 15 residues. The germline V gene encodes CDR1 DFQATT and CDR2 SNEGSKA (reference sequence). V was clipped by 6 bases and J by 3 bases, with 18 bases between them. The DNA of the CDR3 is TGCAGTGCCTTAACCTGGACCTCCGCCAATCAGCCCCAGCATTTT. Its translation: CSALTWTSANQPQHF.

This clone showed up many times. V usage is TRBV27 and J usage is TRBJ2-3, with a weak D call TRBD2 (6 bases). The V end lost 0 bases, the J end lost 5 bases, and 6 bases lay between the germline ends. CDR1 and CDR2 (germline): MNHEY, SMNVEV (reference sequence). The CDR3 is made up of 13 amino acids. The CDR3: CASSLSRGDTQYF. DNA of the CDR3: TGTGCCAGCAGTTTATCGCGGGGAGATACGCAGTATTTT.

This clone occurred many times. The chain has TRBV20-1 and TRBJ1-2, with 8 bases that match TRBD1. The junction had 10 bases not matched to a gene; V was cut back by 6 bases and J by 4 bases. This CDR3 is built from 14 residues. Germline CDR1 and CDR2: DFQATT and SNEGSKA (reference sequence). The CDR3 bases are TGCAGTGCCCCCAACAGGGGGTTGGGCTATGGCTACACCTTC. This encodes CSAPNRGLGYGYTF.

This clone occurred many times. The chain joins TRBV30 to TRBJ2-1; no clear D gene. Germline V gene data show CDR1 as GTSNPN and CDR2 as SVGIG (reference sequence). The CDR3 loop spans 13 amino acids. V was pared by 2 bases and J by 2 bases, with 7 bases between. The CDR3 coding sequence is TGTGCCTGGAGTTCCCCCCCCTACAATGAGCAGTTCTTC. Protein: CAWSSPPYNEQFF. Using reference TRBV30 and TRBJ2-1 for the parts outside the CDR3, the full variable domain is SQTIHQWPATLVQPVGSPLSLECTVEGTSNPNLYWYRQAAGRGLQLLFYSVGIGQISSEVPQNLSASRPQDRQFILSSKKLLLSDSGFYLCAWSSPPYNEQFFGPGTRLTVL.

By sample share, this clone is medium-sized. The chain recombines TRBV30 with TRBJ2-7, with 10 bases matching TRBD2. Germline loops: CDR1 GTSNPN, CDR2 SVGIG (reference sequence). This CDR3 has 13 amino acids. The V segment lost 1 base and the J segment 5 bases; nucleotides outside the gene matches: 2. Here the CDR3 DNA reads TGTGCCTGGAGTGCTAGCGGGAGCAACGAGCAGTACTTC. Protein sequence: CAWSASGSNEQYF.

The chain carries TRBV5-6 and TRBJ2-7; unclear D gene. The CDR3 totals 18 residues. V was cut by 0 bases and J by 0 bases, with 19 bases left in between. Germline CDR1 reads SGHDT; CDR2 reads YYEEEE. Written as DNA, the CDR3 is TGTGCCAGCAGCTTGGGTGCGCAGTGTCCCAGCAGCTCCTACGAGCAGTACTTC. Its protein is CASSLGAQCPSSSYEQYF.

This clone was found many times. CDR3 sequence (DNA): TGTGCCAGCAGTTACTGGGGGGGGGTGGCTTTCTTT. Amino acid sequence: CASSYWGGVAFF. The chain links TRBV6-5 to TRBJ1-1, with TRBD1 as a possible D gene (5 bases). Germline CDR1 reads MNHEY; CDR2 reads SVGAGI. This CDR3 has 12 residues. The V gene lost 1 base and the J gene lost 11 bases, with 11 bases spanning the gap.

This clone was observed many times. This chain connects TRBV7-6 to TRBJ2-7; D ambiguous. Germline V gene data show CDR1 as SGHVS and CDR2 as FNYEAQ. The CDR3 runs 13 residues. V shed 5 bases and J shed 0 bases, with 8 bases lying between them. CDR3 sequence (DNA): TGTGCCAGCAGCCTTAGGGACTCCTACGAGCAGTACTTC. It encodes CASSLRDSYEQYF.

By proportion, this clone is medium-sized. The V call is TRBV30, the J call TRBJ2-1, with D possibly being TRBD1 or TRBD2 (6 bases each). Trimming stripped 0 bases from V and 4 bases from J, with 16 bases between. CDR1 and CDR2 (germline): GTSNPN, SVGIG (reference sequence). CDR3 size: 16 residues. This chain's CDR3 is CAWSVTGALGYNEQFF. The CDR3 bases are TGTGCCTGGAGTGTAACGGGGGCGCTTGGATACAATGAGCAGTTCTTC.

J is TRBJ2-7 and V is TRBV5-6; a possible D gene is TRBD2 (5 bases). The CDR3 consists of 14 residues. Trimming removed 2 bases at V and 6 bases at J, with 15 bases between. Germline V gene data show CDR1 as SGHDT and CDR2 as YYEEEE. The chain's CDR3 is CASSFGETQGEQYF. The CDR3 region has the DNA TGTGCCAGCAGCTTCGGGGAGACCCAAGGCGAGCAGTACTTC.

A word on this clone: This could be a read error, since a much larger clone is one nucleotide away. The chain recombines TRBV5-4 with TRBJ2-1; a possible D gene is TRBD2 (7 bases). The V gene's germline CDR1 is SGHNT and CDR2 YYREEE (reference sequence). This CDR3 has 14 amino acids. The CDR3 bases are TGTGCCAGCAGCTTGGAATCTAGCGGAGGGGGGCAGTCCTTC. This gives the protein CASSLESSGGGQSF.